A selection of T cell receptor beta chains follows, all from one sample in a study of T cell clonotyping in hematopoietic cell transplantation. Using immunoSEQ multiplex PCR, the repertoire was profiled, and TCRdb retains in-frame clones only, with some absent. The sample has about 16,000 clones, roughly nine tenths seen once. Sequences were obtained from peripheral blood mononuclear cells. The receptors come from a man in his fifties in good health. Some clones in this sample may be carry-over from other donors' samples. The CDR3 runs from the conserved cysteine through the conserved F or W. The order of the fields is V gene, CDR3 length, CDR3 protein.

V gene: TRBV6-1
CDR3 length: 10
CDR3 protein: CASSAVIFHF

V gene: TRBV5-1
CDR3 length: 13
CDR3 protein: CACAGTGSYEQYF

V gene: TRBV6-1
CDR3 length: 16
CDR3 protein: CASSEVSDDFSYEQYF

V gene: TRBV29-1
CDR3 length: 12
CDR3 protein: CSVGTHSYEQYF

V gene: TRBV30
CDR3 length: 14
CDR3 protein: CAWDNRVSNYGYTF

V gene: TRBV5-5
CDR3 length: 14
CDR3 protein: CASSLLVSSYEQYF

V gene: TRBV28
CDR3 length: 16
CDR3 protein: CASSSSLTAYNSPLHF

V gene: TRBV9
CDR3 length: 13
CDR3 protein: CASSERGSYGYTF

V gene: TRBV25-1
CDR3 length: 15
CDR3 protein: CASSEWGRGDEKLFF

V gene: TRBV5-1
CDR3 length: 13
CDR3 protein: CASTTGVGTEAFF

V gene: TRBV7-2
CDR3 length: 15
CDR3 protein: CASSLGLAGTGELFF

V gene: TRBV4-2
CDR3 length: 16
CDR3 protein: CASSQADGKGNYEQYF

V gene: TRBV4-1
CDR3 length: 15
CDR3 protein: CASSQGTKTVQPQHF

V gene: TRBV7-8
CDR3 length: 15
CDR3 protein: CASSPTRAANQPQHF

V gene: TRBV28
CDR3 length: 16
CDR3 protein: CASSFWSQRGTDTQYF

V gene: TRBV19
CDR3 length: 14
CDR3 protein: CASSKGQITGELFF

V gene: TRBV7-2
CDR3 length: 12
CDR3 protein: CASSKSADTQYF

V gene: TRBV6-4
CDR3 length: 15
CDR3 protein: CASSLSGGATDTQYF

V gene: TRBV29-1
CDR3 length: 15
CDR3 protein: CSVDRAGPGLYEQYF

V gene: TRBV29-1
CDR3 length: 13
CDR3 protein: CSVEETGVNIQYF

V gene: TRBV28
CDR3 length: 15
CDR3 protein: CASSLWGGAGNTIYF

V gene: TRBV5-1
CDR3 length: 14
CDR3 protein: CASSLPGGESEQYF

V gene: TRBV5-1
CDR3 length: 16
CDR3 protein: CASSLVSVANTGELFF

V gene: TRBV28
CDR3 length: 14
CDR3 protein: CASSLGGLHYGYTF

V gene: TRBV28
CDR3 length: 16
CDR3 protein: CASSPALWTGANDYTF

V gene: TRBV11-3
CDR3 length: 14
CDR3 protein: CASSPRTGEETQYF

V gene: TRBV29-1
CDR3 length: 15
CDR3 protein: CSVVEVRLGDTEAFF

V gene: TRBV6-5
CDR3 length: 14
CDR3 protein: CASSYSGRGNTIYF

V gene: TRBV9
CDR3 length: 18
CDR3 protein: CASSVDLAGAITYNEQFF

V gene: TRBV28
CDR3 length: 13
CDR3 protein: CASRPGRYYGYTF

V gene: TRBV19
CDR3 length: 14
CDR3 protein: CASSRTGTDTEAFF

V gene: TRBV6-5
CDR3 length: 14
CDR3 protein: CASRSTSEGNTIYF

V gene: TRBV28
CDR3 length: 14
CDR3 protein: CASSTGTGGIKLFF

V gene: TRBV30
CDR3 length: 12
CDR3 protein: CAWSALGDEQYF

V gene: TRBV9
CDR3 length: 12
CDR3 protein: CASSGANYGYTF

V gene: TRBV2
CDR3 length: 12
CDR3 protein: CASGGHGQPQHF

V gene: TRBV6-6
CDR3 length: 16
CDR3 protein: CASSDSRQGGNQPQHF